The clone carrying this TCR beta chain was seen many times. The source of the sample is a study of CD8+CD57+ T cells in acquired aplastic anemia. The template used for profiling TCR beta VDJ and CDR3 was genomic DNA. TCRdb passed the reads through MiXCR, listing each CDR3 protein once. The sample comprises about 180,000 distinct CDR3 sequences, roughly 65% of which are singletons, and more than 40% rests with the top ten. CD8+CD57+ cell expansion had been shown by flow cytometry in patients chosen for sequencing. Patients uniformly had severe acquired aplastic anemia. In germline, CDR1 is KGHDR, CDR2 SFDVKD. This CDR3 is 12 amino acids long. V dropped 0 bases and J dropped 10 bases, with 6 bases sitting between them.

Sequences were obtained from sorted CD4+, CD8+, or CD8+CD57+ T cells (not recorded which) from PBMCs. This chain connects TRBV24-1 to TRBJ2-1; D is undetermined. This TCR was recovered from a human donor with aplastic anemia. For the CDR3, the DNA is TGTGCCACCAGTGATTTGGGGAAGGAGCAGTTCTTC. Its translation: CATSDLGKEQFF.